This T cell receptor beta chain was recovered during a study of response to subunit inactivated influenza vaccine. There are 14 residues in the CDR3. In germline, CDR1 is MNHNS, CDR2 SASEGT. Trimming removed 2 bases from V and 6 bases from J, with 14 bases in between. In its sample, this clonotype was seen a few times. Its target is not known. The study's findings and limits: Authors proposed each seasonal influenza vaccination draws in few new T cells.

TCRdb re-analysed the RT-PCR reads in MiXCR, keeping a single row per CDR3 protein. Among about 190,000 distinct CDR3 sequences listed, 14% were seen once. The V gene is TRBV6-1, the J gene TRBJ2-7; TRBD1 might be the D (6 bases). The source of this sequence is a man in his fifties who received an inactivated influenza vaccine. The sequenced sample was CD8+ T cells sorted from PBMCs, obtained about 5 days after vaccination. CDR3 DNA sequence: TGTGCCAGCAGTGAAACAGGGCCGGTTCGCGAGCAGTACTTC. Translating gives CASSETGPVREQYF.